This T cell receptor (beta chain) is from a study of radiotherapy plus CTLA-4 blockade in lung cancer. Assay used: immunoSEQ multiplex PCR; TCRdb lists only in-frame clones, some missing. The data contain 120,000 or so clones, 90% of them singletons. CDR3 size: 15 residues. CDR1 and CDR2 from the germline V gene are GTSNPN and SVGIG (reference sequence). V shed 2 bases and J shed 4 bases, with 16 bases lying between them. Here the sequenced sample was peripheral blood, taken from a patient treated with radiotherapy plus ipilimumab. The gene calls are TRBV30 and TRBJ2-3; D perhaps matches TRBD2 (6 bases). The receptor was derived from a human donor with non-small cell lung cancer that progressed on radiotherapy plus ipilimumab. CDR3 sequence (DNA): TGTGCCTGGAGTCCCCAACTAGGAGGGTCAGATACGCAGTATTTT. Its translation: CAWSPQLGGSDTQYF.